This T cell receptor beta chain was profiled in a study of human T cells and chemical hapten exposure. MiXCR was run by TCRdb on the RACE reads, yielding one entry per CDR3 protein. The sample lists more than 150,000 distinct CDR3 sequences, approximately 29% occurring once. Time point of the sample: pre-sensitization, week 0. Treatment meaning: therapeutic diphenylcyclopropenone sensitization with weekly scalp DPC. The CDR3 runs 19 residues. Germline lookup yields CDR1 SGHTA and CDR2 FQGTGA. With V trimmed by 5 bases and J by 1 base, 14 bases remained unmatched. The receptor's source is a woman aged 25 to 45 with alopecia areata. Some clones in this sample may be carry-over from other donors' samples. The chain is built from TRBV7-3 and TRBJ2-5; 12 bases match TRBD1. The sample in question was whole blood, obtained in connection with sensitization to the hapten diphenylcyclopropenone (DPC). CDR3 in amino acids: CASSPGDRGLYWSQETQYF. Here the CDR3 DNA reads TGTGCCAGCAGCCCCGGGGACAGGGGGCTCTATTGGTCCCAAGAGACCCAGTACTTC.